A single sample gave rise to the 26 T cell receptor beta chains below, sequenced in a study of T cell responses to AZD1222 COVID-19 vaccine. Sequencing was performed with immunoSEQ multiplex PCR; in TCRdb, only in-frame clones are kept and a portion is missing. The sample holds approximately 110,000 clones, about 90% seen once. The specimen comprised peripheral blood, sampled on day 0 of AZD1222 vaccination. The receptors come from an adult in good health.

The J gene is TRBJ1-4, the V gene TRBV27, with a tentative D call TRBD1 (5 bases). This CDR3 contains 17 residues. Per germline, CDR1 MNHEY and CDR2 SMNVEV (reference sequence). Trimming stripped 5 bases from V and 0 bases from J, with 16 bases between. DNA for the CDR3: TGTGCCAGCAGTCCGACTTTAGGGACGGCAACTAATGAAAAACTGTTTTTT. It codes for CASSPTLGTATNEKLFF.

Relative to its sample, this clone is medium-sized. CDR3 in amino acids: CASSLAGTSYEQYF. CDR3 in DNA: TGCGCCAGCAGCTTGGCCGGAACCTCCTACGAGCAGTACTTC. This chain joins TRBV5-1 and TRBJ2-7, with D hard to call. The CDR3 totals 14 residues. Trimming removed 0 bases at V and 0 bases at J, with 7 bases between. CDR1 and CDR2 (germline): SGHRS, YFSETQ.

In this sample, this clone turned up a few times. The chain carries TRBV5-4 and TRBJ2-2; TRBD2 is a possible D gene (6 bases). CDR1 is SGHNT, CDR2 YYREEE, per germline (reference sequence). The CDR3 is 15 residues long. V lost 3 bases to trimming and J lost 4 bases, with 13 bases between them. The CDR3 sequence: CASSSSLGGTGELFF. Written as DNA, the CDR3 is TGTGCCAGCAGCTCGAGCCTCGGGGGCACCGGGGAGCTGTTTTTT.

This clone has just one count. The chain has TRBV28 and TRBJ2-3, with D tentatively TRBD1 or TRBD2 (7 bases each). V lost 7 bases and J 2 bases, leaving 16 bases between the germline ends. The germline V gene encodes CDR1 MDHEN and CDR2 SYDVKM. This CDR3 region has 15 residues. The CDR3 DNA sequence: TGTGCCAGCACATCAGGGGGGGCTGACACAGATACGCAGTATTTT. It yields the protein CASTSGGADTDTQYF.

This chain joins TRBV2 and TRBJ2-3; 12 bases map to TRBD2. Germline CDR1 reads SNHLY; CDR2 reads FYNNEI. The CDR3 is 16 amino acids. Losses at the gene ends were 5 bases for V and 3 bases for J; bases not matched to a gene: 6. The CDR3 loop is CASSLTSGGRTDTQYF. CDR3 nucleotides: TGTGCCAGCAGTCTTACTAGCGGGGGGAGAACAGATACGCAGTATTTT.

The chain links TRBV6-5 to TRBJ2-1; D is uncertain. CDR3 length equals 13 residues. V lost 6 bases, J lost 0 bases, and 6 bases lay in between. The V gene's germline CDR1 is MNHEY and CDR2 SVGAGI. The CDR3 nucleotides read TGTGCCAGCAGCCGGGTCTCCTACAATGAGCAGTTCTTC. This gives the protein CASSRVSYNEQFF.

This rearrangement joins TRBV5-1 to TRBJ2-5, with TRBD1 identical over 9 bases. In germline, CDR1 is SGHRS, CDR2 YFSETQ. The CDR3 has 16 residues. The V gene end was trimmed by 0 bases and the J gene end by 3 bases; junction bases not matched to a gene: 6. In nucleotides, the CDR3 is TGCGCCAGCAGCTTGGAACAGGGGGCTCCAAAAGAGACCCAGTACTTC. Residues: CASSLEQGAPKETQYF.

This clone was observed at least ten times. The chain is built from TRBV4-1 and TRBJ1-5; D is undetermined. V was cut by 4 bases and J by 3 bases, with 13 bases left in between. The CDR3 contains 15 residues. Germline lookup yields CDR1 MGHRA and CDR2 YSYEKL. The CDR3 nucleotides are TGCGCCAGCAGCCGAATTCCGGGCTCCAATCAGCCCCAGCATTTT. Amino acids: CASSRIPGSNQPQHF.

The rearrangement uses TRBV3-1 (or the pseudogene TRBV3-2) and TRBJ1-2; D gene ambiguous. CDR3 length equals 15 residues. The germline CDR1 and CDR2 sequences are LGHDT and YNNKEL (reference sequence). V was clipped by 0 bases and J by 6 bases, with 14 bases between them. In nucleotides, the CDR3 is TGTGCCAGCAGCCAAGACTCATCCGGGGTTCATGGCTACACCTTC. Amino acid sequence: CASSQDSSGVHGYTF.

The chain has TRBV15 and TRBJ2-2; 11 bases align to TRBD2. This CDR3 is built from 17 residues. CDR1 and CDR2 (germline): LNHNV, YYDKDF (reference sequence). V lost 1 base, J lost 4 bases, and 5 bases stayed unmatched. The DNA for the CDR3 is TGTGCCACCAGCAGAGGAGGTAGCGGGGGGGTCACCGGGGAGCTGTTTTTT. Protein: CATSRGGSGGVTGELFF.

This chain joins TRBV25-1 and TRBJ2-7, with 11 bases aligning to TRBD1. Per germline, CDR1 MGHDK and CDR2 SYGVNS. The trim removed 9 bases at V and 2 bases at J, leaving 15 bases unmatched. The CDR3 extends over 17 amino acids. In DNA, the CDR3 is TGTGCCAGTAAGGACAGGGGGCGACCGAACGATCCCTACGAGCAGTACTTC. Protein product: CASKDRGRPNDPYEQYF.

The chain has TRBV28 and TRBJ2-7; no clear D gene. In germline, CDR1 is MDHEN, CDR2 SYDVKM. The CDR3 is 13 residues long. Trimming removed 8 bases from V and 3 bases from J, with 14 bases in between. CDR3 coding DNA: TGTGCCAGCTTGGGCGGAATGAGCTACGAGCAGTACTTC. It codes for CASLGGMSYEQYF.

The table lists this clone with a count of one. V usage is TRBV29-1 and J usage is TRBJ1-2; 8 nucleotides agree with TRBD1. This CDR3 region has 13 residues. Germline V gene sequence: CDR1 SQVTM, CDR2 ANQGSEA. After removal of 5 bases from V and 3 bases from J, the junction contained 5 bases not matched to a gene. CDR3: CSVRTGWDYGYTF. The CDR3 DNA sequence: TGCAGCGTTAGGACAGGGTGGGACTATGGCTACACCTTC.

This clone came up once. This chain links TRBV30 with TRBJ1-3; 7 nucleotides agree with TRBD1. Germline V gene data show CDR1 as GTSNPN and CDR2 as SVGIG (reference sequence). The CDR3 is made up of 16 amino acids. The J segment lost 0 bases and the V segment lost 0 bases, leaving 5 bases of the junction unmatched. The CDR3 region is CAWSVRGTASGNTIYF. DNA of the CDR3: TGTGCCTGGAGTGTACGCGGGACAGCCTCTGGAAACACCATATATTTT.

The rearrangement joins TRBV10-1 to TRBJ2-7; D remains ambiguous. V lost 8 bases and J 0 bases, leaving 11 bases between the germline ends. Germline CDR1 and CDR2: WNHNN and SYGVQD (reference sequence). The CDR3 length is 13 residues. This CDR3 is CASGDSSSYEQYF. In nucleotides, the CDR3 is TGCGCCAGCGGGGATTCGAGCTCCTACGAGCAGTACTTC.

Here the CDR3 DNA reads TGTGCCAGCAATTCCGAGTACAATGAGCAGTTCTTC. Translating gives CASNSEYNEQFF. J is TRBJ2-1 and V is TRBV27; D is ambiguous. The CDR3 runs 12 residues. Trimming stripped 7 bases from V and 4 bases from J, with 8 bases between. Germline V CDR1 and CDR2: MNHEY, SMNVEV (reference sequence).

The V and J genes are TRBV2 and TRBJ2-5; 7 bases line up with TRBD1. CDR3 length equals 13 residues. Germline V gene data show CDR1 as SNHLY and CDR2 as FYNNEI. The trim removed 8 bases at V and 2 bases at J, leaving 5 bases unmatched. Here the CDR3 reads CASCPTGQETQYF. The CDR3 DNA follows: TGTGCCAGCTGCCCGACAGGGCAAGAGACCCAGTACTTC.

The chain joins TRBV19 to TRBJ2-2, with TRBD2 identical over 7 bases. The ends lost 6 bases at V and 5 bases at J; junction bases unmatched: 6. CDR1 LNHDA and CDR2 SQIVND come from the germline V gene (reference sequence). The CDR3 consists of 14 residues. CDR3 bases: TGTGCCAGTAGGGGGGAGGGCTTAACCGGGGAGCTGTTTTTT. Its protein is CASRGEGLTGELFF. The full variable domain, in which reference TRBV19 and TRBJ2-2 provide the parts outside the CDR3, is DGGITQSPKYLFRKEGQNVTLSCEQNLNHDAMYWYRQDPGQGLRLIYYSQIVNDFQKGDIAEGYSVSREKKESFPLTVTSAQKNPTAFYLCASRGEGLTGELFFGEGSRLTVL.

The J gene is TRBJ1-4, the V gene TRBV6-5, with D unresolved. Germline CDR1 MNHEY, CDR2 SVGAGI. This CDR3 is 13 amino acids long. Trimming took off 10 bases at V and 7 bases at J, with 16 bases between the two ends. The CDR3 spells CAKGGVAREKLFF. The CDR3 region has the DNA TGTGCCAAAGGAGGAGTGGCGCGTGAAAAACTGTTTTTT.

V usage is TRBV29-1 and J usage is TRBJ2-1, with 9 nucleotides matching TRBD1. V shed 4 bases and J 8 bases; nucleotides not matched to a gene: 12. CDR3 length: 15 amino acids. Germline V CDR1 and CDR2: SQVTM, ANQGSEA. The CDR3 sequence is CSVAPGQGVIDEQFF. The CDR3 region has the DNA TGCAGCGTTGCCCCGGGACAGGGTGTTATTGATGAGCAGTTCTTC.

The J gene is TRBJ1-2, the V gene TRBV4-1; D may be TRBD1 (6 bases). The CDR3 is made up of 19 amino acids. Germline CDR1 and CDR2: MGHRA and YSYEKL. V lost 3 bases and J 1 base, leaving 24 bases between the germline ends. As DNA, the CDR3 is TGCGCCAGCAGCCACTCCCCCCGGGACACAATTCGGGTTAACTATGGCTACACCTTC. Translation gives CASSHSPRDTIRVNYGYTF.

The rearrangement joins TRBV5-1 to TRBJ2-7; 12 nucleotides agree with TRBD2. CDR3 length equals 16 residues. CDR1 and CDR2 (germline): SGHRS, YFSETQ. V was clipped by 4 bases and J by 3 bases; unmatched bases: 8. The DNA of the CDR3 is TGCGCCAGCAGCAGACGACTAGCGGGAGTTATCTACGAGCAGTACTTC. It codes for CASSRRLAGVIYEQYF. Full variable domain (outside the CDR3, taken from reference TRBV5-1 and TRBJ2-7): KAGVTQTPRYLIKTRGQQVTLSCSPISGHRSVSWYQQTPGQGLQFLFEYFSETQRNKGNFPGRFSGRQFSNSRSEMNVSTLELGDSALYLCASSRRLAGVIYEQYFGPGTRLTVT.

The CDR3 DNA sequence: TGTGCCTGGAGGCTAAGGGGGCGCAGCACTGAAGCTTTCTTT. Residues: CAWRLRGRSTEAFF. The chain carries TRBV30 and TRBJ1-1; 7 bases are shared with TRBD1. Germline CDR1 GTSNPN, CDR2 SVGIG (reference sequence). J lost 4 bases, V lost 3 bases, and 8 bases had no gene match. The CDR3 is 14 amino acids. Using reference TRBV30 and TRBJ1-1 for the parts outside the CDR3, the full variable domain is SQTIHQWPATLVQPVGSPLSLECTVEGTSNPNLYWYRQAAGRGLQLLFYSVGIGQISSEVPQNLSASRPQDRQFILSSKKLLLSDSGFYLCAWRLRGRSTEAFFGQGTRLTVV.

This chain links TRBV7-9 with TRBJ1-1; TRBD1 is a possible D gene (5 bases). Germline loops: CDR1 SEHNR, CDR2 FQNEAQ (reference sequence). The CDR3 is 17 amino acids. Trimming stripped 4 bases from V and 6 bases from J, with 24 bases between. In DNA, the CDR3 is TGTGCCAGCAGCTATCCGCCCGGGACGGGAGGAGACGCTGAAGCTTTCTTT. Translated, it gives CASSYPPGTGGDAEAFF.

This clone was recorded only once. V is TRBV18 and J is TRBJ1-6; 7 bases agree with TRBD1. This CDR3 has 15 residues. Germline V gene lookup returns CDR1 KGHSH and CDR2 LQKENI. The V gene end was trimmed by 3 bases and the J gene end by 7 bases; junction bases not matched to a gene: 6. CDR3 coding DNA: TGTGCCAGCTCACCCGACAGGGTAGGCAATTCACCCCTCCACTTT. Its translation: CASSPDRVGNSPLHF. Full variable domain (missing parts from reference TRBV18 and TRBJ1-6): NAGVMQNPRHLVRRRGQEARLRCSPMKGHSHVYWYRQLPEEGLKFMVYLQKENIIDESGMPKERFSAEFPKEGPSILRIQQVVRGDSAAYFCASSPDRVGNSPLHFGNGTRLTVT.

This sequence joins TRBV5-1 and TRBJ1-6; no clear D gene. The CDR3 covers 15 residues. Germline assignment: CDR1 SGHRS and CDR2 YFSETQ. Between the trimmed V and J ends, which lost 4 bases and 7 bases, there was a span of 15 bases. CDR3: CASSGSPNSNSPLHF. In DNA, the CDR3 is TGCGCCAGCAGCGGAAGTCCGAACAGCAATTCACCCCTCCACTTT.